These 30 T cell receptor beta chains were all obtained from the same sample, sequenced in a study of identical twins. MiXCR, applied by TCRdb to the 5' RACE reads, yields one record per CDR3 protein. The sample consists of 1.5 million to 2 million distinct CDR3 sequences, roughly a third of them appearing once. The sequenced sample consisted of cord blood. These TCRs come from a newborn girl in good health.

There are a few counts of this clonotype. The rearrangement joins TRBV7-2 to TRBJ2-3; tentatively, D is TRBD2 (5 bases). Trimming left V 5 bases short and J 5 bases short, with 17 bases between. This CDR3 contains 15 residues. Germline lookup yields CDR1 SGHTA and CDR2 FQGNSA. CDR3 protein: CASSHPAGLVDTQYF. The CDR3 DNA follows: TGTGCCAGCAGCCACCCGGCGGGTCTGGTAGATACGCAGTATTTT.

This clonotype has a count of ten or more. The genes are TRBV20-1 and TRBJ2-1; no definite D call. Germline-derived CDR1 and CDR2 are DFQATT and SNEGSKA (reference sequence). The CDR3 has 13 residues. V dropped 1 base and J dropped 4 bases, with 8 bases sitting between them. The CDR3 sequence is CSARGKIYNEQFF. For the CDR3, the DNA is TGCAGTGCTAGAGGAAAGATTTACAATGAGCAGTTCTTC.

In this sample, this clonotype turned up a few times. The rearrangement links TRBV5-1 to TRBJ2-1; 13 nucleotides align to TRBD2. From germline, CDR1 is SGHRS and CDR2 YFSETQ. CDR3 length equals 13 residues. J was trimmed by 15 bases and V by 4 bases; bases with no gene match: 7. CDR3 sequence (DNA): TGCGCCAGCAGCCGGACTAGCGGGAGTTGGAGGTTCTTC. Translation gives CASSRTSGSWRFF. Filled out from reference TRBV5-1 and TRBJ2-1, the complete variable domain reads KAGVTQTPRYLIKTRGQQVTLSCSPISGHRSVSWYQQTPGQGLQFLFEYFSETQRNKGNFPGRFSGRQFSNSRSEMNVSTLELGDSALYLCASSRTSGSWRFFGPGTRLTVL.

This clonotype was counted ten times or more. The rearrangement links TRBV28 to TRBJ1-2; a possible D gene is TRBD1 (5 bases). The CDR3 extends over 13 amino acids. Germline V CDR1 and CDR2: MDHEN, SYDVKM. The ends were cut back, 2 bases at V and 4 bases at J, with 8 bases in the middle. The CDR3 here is CASSLQGSYGYTF. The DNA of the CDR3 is TGTGCCAGCAGTTTACAGGGTAGCTATGGCTACACCTTC.

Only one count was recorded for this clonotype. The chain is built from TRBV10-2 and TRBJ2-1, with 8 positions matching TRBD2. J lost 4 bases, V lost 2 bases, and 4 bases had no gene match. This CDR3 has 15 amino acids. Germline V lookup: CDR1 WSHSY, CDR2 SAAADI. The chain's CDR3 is CASSEPGGHYNEQFF. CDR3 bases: TGCGCCAGCAGTGAGCCGGGGGGGCATTACAATGAGCAGTTCTTC.

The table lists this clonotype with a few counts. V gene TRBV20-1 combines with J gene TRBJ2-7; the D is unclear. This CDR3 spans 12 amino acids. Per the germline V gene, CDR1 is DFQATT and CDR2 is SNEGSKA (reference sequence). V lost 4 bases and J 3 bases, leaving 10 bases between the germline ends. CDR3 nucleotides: TGCAGTGCTATCGAAAGTTACTACGAGCAGTACTTC. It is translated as CSAIESYYEQYF.

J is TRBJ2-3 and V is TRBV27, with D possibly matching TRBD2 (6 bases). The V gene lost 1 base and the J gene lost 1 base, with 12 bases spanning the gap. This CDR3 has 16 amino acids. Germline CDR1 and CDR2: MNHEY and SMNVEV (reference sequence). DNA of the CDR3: TGTGCCAGCAGTTTATTGGGGGGAGGCGGCACAGATACGCAGTATTTT. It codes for CASSLLGGGGTDTQYF.

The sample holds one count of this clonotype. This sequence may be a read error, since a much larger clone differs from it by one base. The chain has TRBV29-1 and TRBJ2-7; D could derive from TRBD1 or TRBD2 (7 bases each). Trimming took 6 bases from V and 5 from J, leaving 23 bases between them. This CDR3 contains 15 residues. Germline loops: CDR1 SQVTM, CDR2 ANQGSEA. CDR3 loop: CSVRMTGRGTHEQYF. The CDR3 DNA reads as TGCAGCGTCCGGATGACAGGGAGGGGCACCCACGAGCAGTACTTC.

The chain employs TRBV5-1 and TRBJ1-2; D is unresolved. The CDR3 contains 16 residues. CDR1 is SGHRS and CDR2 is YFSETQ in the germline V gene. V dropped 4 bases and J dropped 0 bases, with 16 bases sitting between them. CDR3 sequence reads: CASSRRAGTSNYGYTF. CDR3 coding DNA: TGCGCCAGCAGCCGCCGGGCAGGCACCTCTAACTATGGCTACACCTTC.

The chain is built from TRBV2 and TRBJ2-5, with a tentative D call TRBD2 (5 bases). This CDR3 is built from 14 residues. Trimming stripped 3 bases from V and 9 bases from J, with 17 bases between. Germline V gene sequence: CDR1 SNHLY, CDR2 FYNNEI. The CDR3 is CASSELGSPRAQYF. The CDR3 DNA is TGTGCCAGCAGTGAGCTTGGTAGTCCGAGGGCCCAGTACTTC.

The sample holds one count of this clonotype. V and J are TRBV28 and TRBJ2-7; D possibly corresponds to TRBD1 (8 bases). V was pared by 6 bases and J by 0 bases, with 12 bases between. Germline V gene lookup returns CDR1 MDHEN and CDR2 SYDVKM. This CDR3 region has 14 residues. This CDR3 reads CASRAGQASYEQYF. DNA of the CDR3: TGTGCCAGCAGAGCGGGACAGGCCTCCTACGAGCAGTACTTC.

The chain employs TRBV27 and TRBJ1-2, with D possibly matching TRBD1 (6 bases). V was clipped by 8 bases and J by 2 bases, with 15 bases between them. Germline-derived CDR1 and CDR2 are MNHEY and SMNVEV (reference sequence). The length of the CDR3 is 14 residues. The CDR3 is CASGPRTANYGYTF. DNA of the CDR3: TGTGCCAGCGGACCCAGGACAGCCAACTATGGCTACACCTTC.

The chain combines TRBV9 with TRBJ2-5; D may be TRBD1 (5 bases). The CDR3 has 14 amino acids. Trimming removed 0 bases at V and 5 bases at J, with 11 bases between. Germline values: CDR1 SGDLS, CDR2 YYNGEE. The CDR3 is CASSVAPGSETQYF. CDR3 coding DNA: TGTGCCAGCAGCGTAGCCCCAGGGTCCGAGACCCAGTACTTC.

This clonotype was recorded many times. CDR3 sequence: CASSPLAGGSYNEQFF. The CDR3 coding sequence is TGTGCCAGCTCACCACTAGCGGGGGGCTCCTACAATGAGCAGTTCTTC. The V call is TRBV18, the J call TRBJ2-1; 10 bases map to TRBD2. The germline CDR1 and CDR2 sequences are KGHSH and LQKENI. CDR3 length: 16 residues. V dropped 1 base and J dropped 0; count of bases not matched to a gene: 0. Filled out from reference TRBV18 and TRBJ2-1, the complete variable domain reads NAGVMQNPRHLVRRRGQEARLRCSPMKGHSHVYWYRQLPEEGLKFMVYLQKENIIDESGMPKERFSAEFPKEGPSILRIQQVVRGDSAAYFCASSPLAGGSYNEQFFGPGTRLTVL.

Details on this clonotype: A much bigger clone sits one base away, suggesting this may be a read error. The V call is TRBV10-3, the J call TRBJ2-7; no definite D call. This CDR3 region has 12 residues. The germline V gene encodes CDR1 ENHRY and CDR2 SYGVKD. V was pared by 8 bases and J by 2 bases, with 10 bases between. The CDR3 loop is CAIAASPYEQYF. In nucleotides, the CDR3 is TGTGCCATCGCCGCGTCCCCCTACGAGCAGTACTTC.

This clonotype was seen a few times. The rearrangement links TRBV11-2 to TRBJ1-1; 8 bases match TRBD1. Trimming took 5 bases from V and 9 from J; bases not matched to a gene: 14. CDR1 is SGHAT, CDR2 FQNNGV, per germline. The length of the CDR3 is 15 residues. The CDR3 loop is CASSTPRGRGGQAFF. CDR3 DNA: TGTGCCAGCAGCACCCCCAGGGGGCGAGGGGGTCAAGCTTTCTTT.

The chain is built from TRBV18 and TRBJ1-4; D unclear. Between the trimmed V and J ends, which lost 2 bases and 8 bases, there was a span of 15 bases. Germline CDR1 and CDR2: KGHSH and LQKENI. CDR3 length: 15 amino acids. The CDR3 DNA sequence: TGTGCCAGCTCACCAACCGGGATACAGCGGGAAAAACTGTTTTTT. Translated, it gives CASSPTGIQREKLFF.

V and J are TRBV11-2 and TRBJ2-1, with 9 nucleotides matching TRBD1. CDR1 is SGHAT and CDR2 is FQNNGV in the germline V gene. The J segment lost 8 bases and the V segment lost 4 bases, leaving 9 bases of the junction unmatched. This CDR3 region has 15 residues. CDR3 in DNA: TGTGCCAGCAGCTCGGGGGACAGGGTAGCGGATGAGCAGTTCTTC. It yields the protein CASSSGDRVADEQFF. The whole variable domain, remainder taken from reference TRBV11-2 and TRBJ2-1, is EAGVAQSPRYKIIEKRQSVAFWCNPISGHATLYWYQQILGQGPKLLIQFQNNGVVDDSQLPKDRFSAERLKGVDSTLKIQPAKLEDSAVYLCASSSGDRVADEQFFGPGTRLTVL.

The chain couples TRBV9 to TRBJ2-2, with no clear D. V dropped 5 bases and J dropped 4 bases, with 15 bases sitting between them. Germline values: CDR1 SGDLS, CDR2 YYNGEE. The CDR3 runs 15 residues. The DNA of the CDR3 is TGTGCCAGCAGTGGAATGGAAGGCTCCACCGGGGAGCTGTTTTTT. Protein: CASSGMEGSTGELFF.

The CDR3 region is CASSEYRSLPEQYF. The DNA for the CDR3 is TGTGCCAGCAGCGAGTACAGGTCCCTCCCCGAGCAGTACTTC. This chain joins TRBV2 and TRBJ2-7; D may be TRBD1 (5 bases). V shed 6 bases and J shed 6 bases, with 18 bases lying between them. There are 14 residues in the CDR3. Germline lookup yields CDR1 SNHLY and CDR2 FYNNEI.

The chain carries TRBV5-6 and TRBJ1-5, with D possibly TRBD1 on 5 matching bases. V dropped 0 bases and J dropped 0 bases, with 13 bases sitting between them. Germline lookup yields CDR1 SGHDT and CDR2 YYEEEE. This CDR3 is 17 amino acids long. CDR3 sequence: CASSLARGAGSNQPQHF. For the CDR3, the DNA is TGTGCCAGCAGCTTGGCCCGCGGGGCAGGTAGCAATCAGCCCCAGCATTTT. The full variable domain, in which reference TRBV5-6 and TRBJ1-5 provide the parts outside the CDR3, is DAGVTQSPTHLIKTRGQQVTLRCSPKSGHDTVSWYQQALGQGPQFIFQYYEEEERQRGNFPDRFSGHQFPNYSSELNVNALLLGDSALYLCASSLARGAGSNQPQHFGDGTRLSIL.

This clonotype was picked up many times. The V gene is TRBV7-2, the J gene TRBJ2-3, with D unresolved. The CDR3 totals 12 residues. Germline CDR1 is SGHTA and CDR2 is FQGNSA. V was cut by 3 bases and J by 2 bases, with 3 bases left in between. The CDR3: CASSFLTDTQYF. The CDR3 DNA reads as TGTGCCAGCAGCTTCCTCACAGATACGCAGTATTTT. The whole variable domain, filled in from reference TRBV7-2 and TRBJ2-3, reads GAGVSQSPSNKVTEKGKDVELRCDPISGHTALYWYRQSLGQGLEFLIYFQGNSAPDKSGLPSDRFSAERTGGSVSTLTIQRTQQEDSAVYLCASSFLTDTQYFGPGTRLTVL.

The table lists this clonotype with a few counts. The CDR3 DNA follows: TGCGCCAGCAGCCGTCAACAGGGGGCTAACTATGGCTACACCTTC. It codes for CASSRQQGANYGYTF. The V call is TRBV4-1, the J call TRBJ1-2; 8 nucleotides line up with TRBD1. The CDR3 loop spans 15 amino acids. The germline V gene has CDR1 MGHRA and CDR2 YSYEKL. V dropped 4 bases and J dropped 0; count of bases not matched to a gene: 4.

The CDR3 protein is CASSYLGGGLAYNSPLHF. In DNA, the CDR3 is TGTGCCAGCAGTTACCTTGGCGGAGGTCTTGCCTATAATTCACCCCTCCACTTT. The chain is built from TRBV6-5 and TRBJ1-6, with no clear D. CDR1 and CDR2 (germline): MNHEY, SVGAGI. The CDR3 covers 18 residues. V shed 2 bases and J shed 2 bases, with 16 bases lying between them.

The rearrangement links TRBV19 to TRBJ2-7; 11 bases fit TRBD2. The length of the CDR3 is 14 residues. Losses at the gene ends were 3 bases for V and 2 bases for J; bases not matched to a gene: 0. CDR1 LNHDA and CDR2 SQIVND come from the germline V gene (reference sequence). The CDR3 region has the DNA TGTGCCAGTAGTATGACTAGCGGGGCCTACGAGCAGTACTTC. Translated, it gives CASSMTSGAYEQYF.

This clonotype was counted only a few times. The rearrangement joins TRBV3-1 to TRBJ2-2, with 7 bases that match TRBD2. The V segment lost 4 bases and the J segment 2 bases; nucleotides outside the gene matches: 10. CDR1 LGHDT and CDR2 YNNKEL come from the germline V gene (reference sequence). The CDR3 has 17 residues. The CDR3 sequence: CASSRSVSGTNTGELFF. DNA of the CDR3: TGTGCCAGCAGCCGAAGCGTAAGCGGGACTAACACCGGGGAGCTGTTTTTT.

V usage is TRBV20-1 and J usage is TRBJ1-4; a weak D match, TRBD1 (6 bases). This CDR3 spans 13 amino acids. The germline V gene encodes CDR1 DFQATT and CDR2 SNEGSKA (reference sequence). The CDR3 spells CSLREGANEKLFF. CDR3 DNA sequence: TGCAGCTTAAGGGAGGGGGCTAATGAAAAACTGTTTTTT.

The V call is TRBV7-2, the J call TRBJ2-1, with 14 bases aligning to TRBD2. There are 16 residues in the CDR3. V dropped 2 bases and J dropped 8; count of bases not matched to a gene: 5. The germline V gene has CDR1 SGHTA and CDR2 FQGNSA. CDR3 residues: CASSLRTSGRSYEQFF. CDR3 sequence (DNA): TGTGCCAGCAGCTTAAGGACTAGCGGGAGGAGCTATGAGCAGTTCTTC. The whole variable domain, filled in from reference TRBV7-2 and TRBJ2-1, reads GAGVSQSPSNKVTEKGKDVELRCDPISGHTALYWYRQSLGQGLEFLIYFQGNSAPDKSGLPSDRFSAERTGGSVSTLTIQRTQQEDSAVYLCASSLRTSGRSYEQFFGPGTRLTVL.

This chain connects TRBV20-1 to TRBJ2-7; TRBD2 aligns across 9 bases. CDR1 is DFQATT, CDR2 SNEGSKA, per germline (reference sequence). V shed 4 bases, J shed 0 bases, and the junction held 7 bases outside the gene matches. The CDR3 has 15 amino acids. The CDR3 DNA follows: TGCAGTGCTACTGAGACTAGCGGCTTCTCCTACGAGCAGTACTTC. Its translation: CSATETSGFSYEQYF.

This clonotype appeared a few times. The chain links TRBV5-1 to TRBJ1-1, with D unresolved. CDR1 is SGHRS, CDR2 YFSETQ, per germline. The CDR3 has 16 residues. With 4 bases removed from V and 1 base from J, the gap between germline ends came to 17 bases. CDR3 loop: CASSPFNPTPNTEAFF. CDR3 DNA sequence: TGCGCCAGCAGCCCGTTTAACCCAACACCGAACACTGAAGCTTTCTTT.